These 10 T cell receptor beta chains were sequenced from one sample in a study of T cell changes during pregnancy in multiple sclerosis. Libraries were prepared by immunoSEQ multiplex PCR; TCRdb keeps only in-frame clonotypes and omits some of them. The table records about 39,000 clones, about 88% of them present only once. The starting material was CD8+ T cells from peripheral blood mononuclear cells, obtained in the first trimester of pregnancy. The receptors originated from a female donor with multiple sclerosis, enrolled in a pregnancy study.

The chain has TRBV6-6 and TRBJ1-1; TRBD1 aligns across 7 bases. Losses at the gene ends were 4 bases for V and 7 bases for J; bases not matched to a gene: 9. This CDR3 spans 14 amino acids. CDR1 is MNHNY, CDR2 SVGAGI, per germline (reference sequence). The CDR3 protein is CASSFGGTVNEAFF. The CDR3 DNA reads as TGTGCCAGCAGTTTTGGTGGGACAGTTAATGAAGCTTTCTTT.

The chain joins TRBV4-3 to TRBJ2-5, with 13 bases that match TRBD2. The CDR3 extends over 15 amino acids. The V segment lost 2 bases and the J segment 5 bases; nucleotides outside the gene matches: 2. In germline, CDR1 is LGHNA, CDR2 YSLEER. In DNA form, the CDR3 reads TGCGCCAGCAGCCAAACTAGCGGGGGGGTTGAGACCCAGTACTTC. Amino acid sequence: CASSQTSGGVETQYF.

The J gene is TRBJ2-7, the V gene TRBV5-5; the D gene is possibly TRBD1 (7 bases). This CDR3 contains 16 residues. The V gene lost 3 bases and the J gene lost 3 bases, with 19 bases spanning the gap. CDR1 SGHKS and CDR2 YYEKEE come from the germline V gene (reference sequence). The DNA of the CDR3 is TGTGCCAGCAGCTGGGGGGATCCGGGACAGATCTACGAGCAGTACTTC. Protein product: CASSWGDPGQIYEQYF. The full variable domain, its missing parts supplied by reference TRBV5-5 and TRBJ2-7, is DAGVTQSPTHLIKTRGQQVTLRCSPISGHKSVSWYQQVLGQGPQFIFQYYEKEERGRGNFPDRFSARQFPNYSSELNVNALLLGDSALYLCASSWGDPGQIYEQYFGPGTRLTVT.

This clone was counted only a few times. The gene calls are TRBV5-1 and TRBJ1-1, with 10 bases that match TRBD1. Germline-derived CDR1 and CDR2 are SGHRS and YFSETQ. V lost 3 bases, J lost 4 bases, and 12 bases stayed unmatched. The CDR3 runs 17 residues. The CDR3 DNA sequence: TGCGCCAGCAGCTCGCTGCCGGGACAGGGGAGGGGCACTGAAGCTTTCTTT. This codes for CASSSLPGQGRGTEAFF.

This rearrangement joins TRBV9 to TRBJ1-2, with D possibly being TRBD1 (5 bases). CDR3 length: 14 amino acids. Germline CDR1 is SGDLS and CDR2 is YYNGEE. V lost 4 bases and J lost 3, with 13 bases in between. The CDR3 bases are TGTGCCAGCAGCCCCCGGGACTCCTACTATGGCTACACCTTC. This codes for CASSPRDSYYGYTF.

CDR3 bases: TGTGCCAGCAGCCGCGGGGGAGCAGTAACAGATACGCAGTATTTT. Amino acid sequence: CASSRGGAVTDTQYF. The genes are TRBV11-3 and TRBJ2-3; 7 bases align to TRBD2. Germline CDR1 SGHNT, CDR2 YENEEA. The CDR3 sequence is 15 residues long. V dropped 5 bases and J dropped 3; count of bases not matched to a gene: 8. Using reference TRBV11-3 and TRBJ2-3 for the parts outside the CDR3, the full variable domain is EAGVVQSPRYKIIEKKQPVAFWCNPISGHNTLYWYLQNLGQGPELLIRYENEEAVDDSQLPKDRFSAERLKGVDSTLKIQPAELGDSAVYLCASSRGGAVTDTQYFGPGTRLTVL.

V usage is TRBV2 and J usage is TRBJ2-2, with 7 bases identical to TRBD2. CDR1 and CDR2 (germline): SNHLY, FYNNEI. The CDR3 is made up of 16 amino acids. After removal of 2 bases from V and 2 bases from J, the junction contained 5 bases not matched to a gene. This chain's CDR3 is CASSERAGVNTGELFF. The CDR3 DNA reads as TGTGCCAGCAGTGAACGGGCGGGGGTTAACACCGGGGAGCTGTTTTTT.

This clone occurred once. The chain is built from TRBV29-1 and TRBJ2-7; 11 bases agree with TRBD2. Germline loops: CDR1 SQVTM, CDR2 ANQGSEA. The CDR3 has 13 residues. J was trimmed by 4 bases and V by 7 bases; bases with no gene match: 6. This CDR3 is CSAGTSGPYEQYF. CDR3 DNA sequence: TGCAGCGCTGGGACTAGCGGACCATACGAGCAGTACTTC.

CDR3 in DNA: TGTGCCAGCAGTTCGGGGGTCGGGGGTTGGCGCCGCACAGATACGCAGTATTTT. Translating gives CASSSGVGGWRRTDTQYF. The chain links TRBV27 to TRBJ2-3, with D maybe TRBD2 (6 bases). Trimming took off 4 bases at V and 1 base at J, with 21 bases between the two ends. The germline V gene encodes CDR1 MNHEY and CDR2 SMNVEV (reference sequence). CDR3 length equals 18 residues.

This clone appeared once. The chain couples TRBV4-2 to TRBJ1-5; the match to TRBD1 covers 12 bases. V trimming: 0 bases; J trimming: 0 bases; junction bases outside the gene matches: 6. The length of the CDR3 is 19 residues. Germline V lookup: CDR1 LGHNA, CDR2 YNFKEQ. The CDR3 nucleotides are TGTGCCAGCAGCCAAGAACTTTGGGACAGGGGGCATAGCAATCAGCCCCAGCATTTT. It yields the protein CASSQELWDRGHSNQPQHF.